These 25 T cell receptor beta chains came from one sample sequenced in a study of tumor-infiltrating lymphocytes in glioblastoma multiforme. Multiple V-beta primers and a C-beta primer amplified TCRB from RNA. TCRdb independently ran MiXCR on the multiplex PCR reads; one entry per CDR3 protein. This sample has 13,000 or so distinct CDR3 sequences, with around 66% found just once. Source material: brain tumor tissue. Every receptor here comes from a male donor with glioblastoma.

By share of the sample, this clonotype is medium-sized (0.01 to 0.1%). CDR3 in DNA: TGCAGCGCCGGGACAGGTGGATACGAGCAGTACTTC. This sequence encodes CSAGTGGYEQYF. V gene TRBV29-1 combines with J gene TRBJ2-7; 8 bases are a match to TRBD1. Germline CDR1 SQVTM, CDR2 ANQGSEA. The CDR3 runs to 12 residues. Unmatched junction bases numbered 6, after V lost 7 bases and J lost 4 bases.

The chain joins TRBV29-1 to TRBJ1-2; D is uncertain. V gave up 4 bases and J gave up 7 bases, with 10 bases separating them. This CDR3 is built from 11 residues. Germline loops: CDR1 SQVTM, CDR2 ANQGSEA. The CDR3 here is CSVVGSSGYTF. The CDR3 bases are TGCAGCGTTGTCGGATCCAGTGGCTACACCTTC.

There are a few counts of this clonotype. The V gene is TRBV6-1, the J gene TRBJ2-2; TRBD2 aligns across 7 bases. Germline V gene data show CDR1 as MNHNS and CDR2 as SASEGT. Trimming took 1 base from V and 4 from J; bases not matched to a gene: 3. This CDR3 region has 15 residues. CDR3 residues: CASSEESGTTGELFF. The CDR3 nucleotides read TGTGCCAGCAGTGAAGAGAGCGGGACCACCGGGGAGCTGTTTTTT.

Comments on this clonotype: A read error may account for a junction end that differs from germline. The chain recombines TRBV5-4 with TRBJ2-3, with 9 bases fitting TRBD2. Germline-derived CDR1 and CDR2 are SGHNT and YYREEE (reference sequence). The CDR3 spans 15 residues. The CDR3 DNA follows: TGTGCCAGCAGCGCGGGACTAGCCAACACAGATACTCAGTCTTTT. Translated, it gives CASSAGLANTDTQSF.

The sample holds a few counts of this clonotype. The chain links TRBV11-2 to TRBJ2-1, with D unclear. CDR3 length: 13 amino acids. V dropped 1 base and J dropped 6 bases, with 7 bases sitting between them. Germline assignment: CDR1 SGHAT and CDR2 FQNNGV. CDR3 residues: CASSLGSGNEQFF. The CDR3 region has the DNA TGTGCCAGCAGCTTAGGTAGTGGCAATGAGCAGTTCTTC.

This clonotype appeared once. The CDR3, as DNA: TGCGCCAGCAGACCCTTGGTGACAGGGGATCAGCTTCAGCATTTT. Amino acid sequence: CASRPLVTGDQLQHF. The chain carries TRBV10-2 and TRBJ1-5; 8 bases are shared with TRBD1. CDR3 size: 15 residues. After removal of 6 bases from V and 13 bases from J, the junction contained 17 bases not matched to a gene. CDR1 WSHSY and CDR2 SAAADI come from the germline V gene.

There are a few counts of this clonotype. The chain combines TRBV28 with TRBJ2-1; 10 bases line up with TRBD2. V lost 2 bases and J lost 7; bases outside the gene matches: 11. This CDR3 contains 17 residues. Per the germline V gene, CDR1 is MDHEN and CDR2 is SYDVKM. In nucleotides, the CDR3 is TGTGCCAGCAGTTTAGAGCTCGCAGCGGGAGGGATTAATGAGCAGTTCTTC. Translation: CASSLELAAGGINEQFF.

CDR3 sequence (DNA): TGTGCCAGCAACCGAGGCTCCGGGGGGGCCCGGGATACGCAGTATTTT. It codes for CASNRGSGGARDTQYF. This chain uses TRBV12-3 or TRBV12-4 with TRBJ2-3; 8 nucleotides line up with TRBD2. The CDR3 sequence is 16 residues long. Trimming at V came to 7 bases and at J to 6 bases, leaving 15 bases not matched to a gene.

This clonotype was observed once. One junction end disagrees with the germline gene, perhaps due to a read error. This sequence joins TRBV11-2 and TRBJ2-7, with D tentatively TRBD2 (5 bases). In germline, CDR1 is SGHAT, CDR2 FQNNGV. There are 15 residues in the CDR3. The CDR3: CVSSFPSLALYEQHF. The CDR3 nucleotides are TGTGTCAGCAGCTTCCCTAGCCTAGCACTATACGAGCAGCACTTC. Full variable domain (missing parts from reference TRBV11-2 and TRBJ2-7): EAGVAQSPRYKIIEKRQSVAFWCNPISGHATLYWYQQILGQGPKLLIQFQNNGVVDDSQLPKDRFSAERLKGVDSTLKIQPAKLEDSAVYLCVSSFPSLALYEQHFGPGTRLTVT.

In regard to this clonotype: Given the absence of the conserved phenylalanine or tryptophan at the CDR3 end, a read error is likely. The gene calls are TRBV11-2 and TRBJ2-1; D unresolved. V lost 0 bases to trimming and J lost 2 bases, with 11 bases between them. Germline CDR1 and CDR2: SGHAT and FQNNGV. The CDR3 extends over 16 amino acids. The CDR3 region is CASSLDLVGPYNEQFL. DNA of the CDR3: TGTGCCAGCAGCTTAGATTTAGTGGGCCCCTACAATGAGCAGTTCTTA.

Concerning this clonotype: The junction departs from the called germline gene at one end, perhaps through a read error. The rearrangement uses TRBV6-2 or TRBV6-3 and TRBJ2-3; D might be TRBD1 (5 bases). Looked up from germline, CDR1 is MNHEY and CDR2 is SVGEGT. There are 17 residues in the CDR3. This CDR3 reads CASSYHTRAPSEDTQCF. The CDR3 DNA sequence: TGTGCCAGCAGTTACCATACCAGGGCCCCCAGCGAAGATACGCAGTGTTTT.

Points on this clonotype: The junction and the germline gene differ at one end; a read error may be behind it. The V and J genes are TRBV11-2 and TRBJ2-5, with TRBD2 matching over 8 bases. The CDR3 is 15 amino acids. CDR1 is SGHAT and CDR2 is FQNNGV in the germline V gene. Here the CDR3 DNA reads TGTGCCAGCAGTCCTGACGCGGGAGGCCAAGATACCCAGTACTTC. Translating it yields CASSPDAGGQDTQYF.

As regards this clonotype: One end of the junction does not line up with germline, which may come from a read error. This chain uses TRBV29-1 with TRBJ2-1; no reliable D call. Per germline, CDR1 SQVTM and CDR2 ANQGSEA. The CDR3 covers 13 residues. As DNA, the CDR3 is TGCAGCGTTGAGGTTACCTCCCACAATGAGCAGTTCTTT. Encoded protein: CSVEVTSHNEQFF.

The chain links TRBV10-3 to TRBJ2-1; maybe TRBD1 (5 bases). Germline V gene data show CDR1 as ENHRY and CDR2 as SYGVKD. The CDR3 totals 12 residues. V was trimmed by 4 bases and J by 5 bases, leaving 6 bases between them. CDR3 coding DNA: TGTGCCATCAGTGGACAGAACAATGAGCAGTTCTTC. Its protein product is CAISGQNNEQFF.

V is TRBV4-3 and J is TRBJ2-1; D is uncertain. This CDR3 is built from 16 residues. From germline, CDR1 is LGHNA and CDR2 YSLEER. With 1 base removed from V and 2 bases from J, the gap between germline ends came to 12 bases. CDR3 coding DNA: TGCGCCAGCAGCCAAGGGTGGCTATCTACCTACAATGAGCAGTTCTTC. Translated: CASSQGWLSTYNEQFF.

The V and J genes are TRBV11-2 and TRBJ2-3; TRBD2 aligns across 15 bases. Germline trimming cut 3 bases from V and 9 bases from J; bases unmatched to any gene: 13. CDR1 is SGHAT and CDR2 is FQNNGV in the germline V gene. CDR3 length equals 18 residues. CDR3 in DNA: TGTGCCAGCAGCTTCCCCGGACTAGCGGGGGGGCCGGTGGACACGCAGTATTTT. Translation gives CASSFPGLAGGPVDTQYF.

The chain links TRBV11-2 to TRBJ2-3; D ambiguous. With the DNA end fitting TRBJ1-5 better, the J assignment may be wrong. The CDR3 runs to 12 residues. Germline-derived CDR1 and CDR2 are SGHAT and FQNNGV. The CDR3 sequence: CASTYGTDTQHF. The DNA for the CDR3 is TGTGCCAGCACCTACGGCACAGATACGCAGCATTTT.

As for this clonotype: At one end, the junction sequence differs from germline, possibly due to a read error. The CDR3 nucleotides are TGCAGTGCTAGCGAGGGACAGGGCAGGAGCTACACTTTC. The encoded protein is CSASEGQGRSYTF. This chain joins TRBV20-1 and TRBJ1-2; 9 nucleotides align to TRBD1. Germline loops: CDR1 DFQATT, CDR2 SNEGSKA (reference sequence). The CDR3 length is 13 residues.

The chain uses TRBV7-9 and TRBJ1-1, with 9 bases matching TRBD1. The CDR3 covers 14 residues. The J segment lost 3 bases and the V segment lost 5 bases, leaving 4 bases of the junction unmatched. The V gene's germline CDR1 is SEHNR and CDR2 FQNEAQ (reference sequence). Written as DNA, the CDR3 is TGTGCCAGCAGCCTAACAGGGGGCTACACTGAAGCTTTCTTT. This codes for CASSLTGGYTEAFF.

As regards this clonotype: Lacking the conserved final phenylalanine or tryptophan, this CDR3 likely reflects a read error. The chain joins TRBV29-1 to TRBJ2-1; D possibly corresponds to TRBD1 (7 bases). The CDR3 has 14 amino acids. V shed 4 bases and J shed 6 bases, with 16 bases lying between them. Germline-derived CDR1 and CDR2 are SQVTM and ANQGSEA. The CDR3 loop reads CSVGGRQGGNEQFL. The CDR3 DNA follows: TGCAGCGTTGGAGGGCGGCAGGGGGGCAATGAGCAGTTCCTT.

In its sample, this clonotype ranks as medium-sized. The rearrangement joins TRBV5-4 to TRBJ2-5, with unresolved D. CDR3 size: 13 residues. V was cut by 4 bases and J by 5 bases, with 12 bases left in between. CDR1 SGHNT and CDR2 YYREEE come from the germline V gene (reference sequence). CDR3 in amino acids: CASSPDLEETQYF. CDR3 DNA: TGTGCCAGCAGCCCAGACTTGGAGGAGACCCAGTACTTC.

The chain has TRBV4-2 and TRBJ1-5; TRBD1 is a possible D gene (6 bases). Germline CDR1 and CDR2: LGHNA and YNFKEQ. V was cut by 0 bases and J by 7 bases, with 13 bases left in between. CDR3 length: 15 amino acids. CDR3 protein: CASSQDPGGRQPQHF. The CDR3 nucleotides read TGTGCCAGCAGCCAAGATCCGGGGGGCAGGCAGCCCCAGCATTTT.

By its share, this clonotype is large. The chain has TRBV10-2 and TRBJ2-3; tentatively, D is TRBD1 (6 bases). V lost 2 bases to trimming and J lost 4 bases, with 13 bases between them. The length of the CDR3 is 15 residues. Germline V lookup: CDR1 WSHSY, CDR2 SAAADI. In DNA, the CDR3 is TGCGCCAGCAGTGAGGCAGGGGCCGGGGCAGATACGCAGTATTTT. This codes for CASSEAGAGADTQYF.

In regard to this clonotype: The germline gene is not matched at one end of the junction; a read error may be the cause. The chain couples TRBV6-5 to TRBJ2-5; 7 bases align to TRBD1. CDR3 length: 13 amino acids. Germline lookup yields CDR1 MNHEY and CDR2 SVGAGI. CDR3 coding DNA: TGTGCCCGCAGTTATCAGGGGGAGAAAACCCAGTACTTC. It translates to CARSYQGEKTQYF.

This clonotype was counted ten times or more. This sequence may be a read error, since a much larger clone differs from it by one base. The DNA of the CDR3 is TGTGCCAGCAGTTACGCCCGGGTGGACTGGGCTTTCTTT. It encodes CASSYARVDWAFF. The chain is built from TRBV6-2 or TRBV6-3 and TRBJ1-1; D not resolved. The germline V gene has CDR1 MNHEY and CDR2 SVGEGT. V lost 2 bases, J lost 11 bases, and 15 bases lay in between. The CDR3 is made up of 13 amino acids.